The next 19 T cell receptor beta chains were all read from a single sample in a study of blood T cell repertoires in COVID-19. TCRdb's table, derived via immunoSEQ multiplex PCR, lists solely in-frame clones and lacks some. The sample lists about 53,000 clones, roughly 89% seen once, with nearly 5% in the top ten. Input material: peripheral blood. These receptors all come from a man aged 60 to 75 with active COVID-19.

This clone was counted once. J is TRBJ1-2 and V is TRBV7-2; no clear D. The CDR3 is 12 amino acids. Germline-derived CDR1 and CDR2 are SGHTA and FQGNSA. Trimming shortened V by 4 bases and J by 6 bases, and 9 bases separated the two germline ends. CDR3 loop: CASSYYGDGYTF. CDR3 bases: TGTGCCAGCAGCTATTACGGGGATGGCTACACCTTC.

J is TRBJ1-6 and V is TRBV19; D perhaps matches TRBD1 (5 bases). V dropped 8 bases and J dropped 4 bases, with 9 bases sitting between them. CDR1 is LNHDA, CDR2 SQIVND, per germline (reference sequence). CDR3 length: 13 residues. The CDR3 loop is CASFGGYNSPLHF. CDR3 nucleotides: TGTGCCAGTTTTGGGGGGTATAATTCACCCCTCCACTTT. Drawing the rest from reference TRBV19 and TRBJ1-6, the complete variable domain is DGGITQSPKYLFRKEGQNVTLSCEQNLNHDAMYWYRQDPGQGLRLIYYSQIVNDFQKGDIAEGYSVSREKKESFPLTVTSAQKNPTAFYLCASFGGYNSPLHFGNGTRLTVT.

The chain couples TRBV6-2 or TRBV6-3 to TRBJ1-2; D ambiguous. The ends were cut back, 6 bases at V and 1 base at J, with 9 bases in the middle. The V gene's germline CDR1 is MNHEY and CDR2 SVGEGT. This CDR3 has 13 amino acids. CDR3 sequence: CASSRAYNYGYTF. DNA of the CDR3: TGTGCCAGCAGCCGCGCCTATAACTATGGCTACACCTTC.

J is TRBJ2-7 and V is TRBV6-5; no definite D call. This CDR3 spans 15 amino acids. V lost 4 bases and J lost 0, with 13 bases in between. The germline V gene has CDR1 MNHEY and CDR2 SVGAGI. DNA of the CDR3: TGTGCCAGCAGTTTGGTGGCACAGAGCTCCTACGAGCAGTACTTC. It encodes CASSLVAQSSYEQYF.

This clone appeared once. The chain carries TRBV10-3 and TRBJ1-2; D is unclear. Per germline, CDR1 ENHRY and CDR2 SYGVKD. V was pared by 4 bases and J by 7 bases, with 10 bases between. This CDR3 is built from 12 residues. The CDR3 bases are TGTGCCATCAGTGGGTCGCGGCTTGGCTACACCTTC. It encodes CAISGSRLGYTF.

The V and J genes are TRBV6-4 and TRBJ2-1, with D uncertain. V shed 4 bases and J shed 5 bases, with 9 bases lying between them. This CDR3 has 13 residues. Germline-derived CDR1 and CDR2 are MRHNA and SNTAGT. The CDR3 sequence: CASSAGGNNEQFF. The CDR3 DNA reads as TGTGCCAGCAGTGCTGGCGGAAACAATGAGCAGTTCTTC.

The V and J genes are TRBV4-3 and TRBJ1-4; D unresolved. Trimming took off 2 bases at V and 4 bases at J, with 11 bases between the two ends. Germline V lookup: CDR1 LGHNA, CDR2 YSLEER. CDR3 size: 15 residues. CDR3 nucleotides: TGCGCCAGCAGCCAAAATGGACTGATTAATGAAAAACTGTTTTTT. It translates to CASSQNGLINEKLFF.

This clone was seen more than once but under ten times. The chain carries TRBV5-1 and TRBJ2-7; TRBD2 aligns across 9 bases. CDR1 is SGHRS, CDR2 YFSETQ, per germline. CDR3 length: 14 residues. The V and J ends lost 3 bases and 1 base, in that order; junction bases with no gene match: 2. This CDR3 reads CASSSTSGSYEQYF. CDR3 in DNA: TGCGCCAGCAGCTCAACTAGCGGGTCCTACGAGCAGTACTTC.

CDR3 sequence: CASSQDQMNTEAFF. CDR3 sequence (DNA): TGTGCCAGCAGCCAAGACCAAATGAACACTGAAGCTTTCTTT. J is TRBJ1-1 and V is TRBV14; the D is unclear. CDR3 length equals 14 residues. Germline V gene lookup returns CDR1 SGHDN and CDR2 FVKESK. V lost 0 bases and J 0 bases, leaving 5 bases between the germline ends.

This clone was recorded once. CDR3: CASTGTQSYNEQFF. CDR3 bases: TGTGCCAGCACCGGGACTCAATCCTACAATGAGCAGTTCTTC. This chain links TRBV19 with TRBJ2-1; tentative D call: TRBD2 (6 bases). Germline lookup yields CDR1 LNHDA and CDR2 SQIVND (reference sequence). The CDR3 has 14 amino acids. The germline V and J ends were trimmed by 9 bases and 1 base, with 13 bases remaining between them.

The rearrangement joins TRBV27 to TRBJ1-3; D not certain. V lost 7 bases, J lost 1 base, and 5 bases lay in between. Germline CDR1 is MNHEY and CDR2 is SMNVEV (reference sequence). The CDR3 has 12 residues. CDR3: CASKTSGNTIYF. DNA for the CDR3: TGTGCCAGCAAAACATCTGGAAACACCATATATTTT.

The chain uses TRBV28 and TRBJ1-4, with D possibly TRBD1 on 5 matching bases. CDR3 length: 14 amino acids. The germline CDR1 and CDR2 sequences are MDHEN and SYDVKM. Trimming took 2 bases from V and 7 from J, leaving 11 bases between them. The CDR3 DNA reads TGTGCCAGCAGTTTAGGGGGGGTTATTGAAAAACTGTTTTTT. This codes for CASSLGGVIEKLFF.

The chain carries TRBV7-2 and TRBJ2-7; 7 bases align to TRBD2. The CDR3 totals 14 residues. Germline-derived CDR1 and CDR2 are SGHTA and FQGNSA. With 1 base clipped from V and 1 base from J, the junction kept 1 base outside the gene matches. The CDR3 DNA sequence: TGTGCCAGCAGCTTAGGGGGGGGATCCTACGAGCAGTACTTC. Residues: CASSLGGGSYEQYF.

The rearrangement joins TRBV4-1 to TRBJ2-1, with D possibly being TRBD2 (8 bases). CDR1 and CDR2 (germline): MGHRA, YSYEKL. The CDR3 consists of 16 residues. Between the trimmed V and J ends, which lost 4 bases and 8 bases, there was a span of 21 bases. CDR3 in DNA: TGCGCCAGCAGCCCTACCATTCGGGAGGGGGCGGATGAGCAGTTCTTC. This sequence encodes CASSPTIREGADEQFF.

The CDR3 sequence is CASSPQRGYEQYF. DNA of the CDR3: TGCGCCAGCAGCCCCCAAAGGGGCTACGAGCAGTACTTC. This sequence joins TRBV4-3 and TRBJ2-7, with a weak D call TRBD1 (5 bases). This CDR3 has 13 residues. Trimming shortened V by 4 bases and J by 3 bases, and 10 bases separated the two germline ends. Germline values: CDR1 LGHNA, CDR2 YSLEER.

This clone was observed a single time. V and J are TRBV20-1 and TRBJ2-1, with D perhaps matching TRBD2 (5 bases). Deletions cut 3 bases from V and 3 bases from J, with 12 bases between. This CDR3 is built from 14 residues. CDR1 is DFQATT, CDR2 SNEGSKA, per germline (reference sequence). CDR3 sequence (DNA): TGCAGTGCTAGTAGGTGGGAGCGCTACAATGAGCAGTTCTTC. Protein: CSASRWERYNEQFF.

The V gene is TRBV16, the J gene TRBJ2-1; D is uncertain. Trimming pared 1 base from V and 4 bases from J, leaving 5 bases between. Per the germline V gene, CDR1 is KGHSY and CDR2 is FQNENV. The CDR3 has 13 amino acids. The CDR3 protein is CASSQLVYNEQFF. The CDR3 DNA sequence: TGTGCCAGCAGCCAATTAGTGTACAATGAGCAGTTCTTC.

The V and J genes are TRBV6-1 and TRBJ2-4; D gene unclear. In germline, CDR1 is MNHNS, CDR2 SASEGT. This CDR3 is built from 14 residues. The V and J ends lost 2 bases and 0 bases respectively, with 5 bases between them. CDR3 sequence (DNA): TGTGCCAGCAGTGAACGGTTAGCCAAAAACATTCAGTACTTC. This encodes CASSERLAKNIQYF.

V is TRBV20-1 and J is TRBJ2-2; TRBD2 is a possible D gene (5 bases). The germline V gene encodes CDR1 DFQATT and CDR2 SNEGSKA (reference sequence). The CDR3 has 11 amino acids. With 7 bases removed from V and 6 bases from J, the gap between germline ends came to 9 bases. The CDR3: CSERAAGELFF. CDR3 in DNA: TGCAGTGAGAGGGCCGCCGGGGAGCTGTTTTTT.